This entry is about one T cell receptor (beta chain). The sample carries other DNA sequences with the same CDR3. Data came from immunoSEQ multiplex PCR; TCRdb stores just in-frame clones and leaves some out. In the table there are a few hundred thousand clones, 70% to 90% of which are singletons. The sample belongs to a study of blood T cell repertoires in COVID-19. Across the study: PBMCs, B-cell-depleted T cells, or T cells were the source of the cDNA or gDNA that made up the material.

The CDR3 contains 13 residues. Trimming removed 4 bases from V and 2 bases from J, with 6 bases in between. Germline V lookup: CDR1 KGHDR, CDR2 SFDVKD. Sequences were obtained from PBMCs or T cells enriched from blood (not recorded which). The sequence was collected from a middle-aged woman who had recovered from COVID-19. The chain joins TRBV24-1 to TRBJ2-3; D possibly corresponds to TRBD1 (6 bases). The CDR3 nucleotides read TGTGCCACCAGTGAGGGGGCCACAGATACGCAGTATTTT. As protein: CATSEGATDTQYF.